What follows are 25 T cell receptor beta chains derived from one specimen sequenced in a study of T cell responses to AZD1222 COVID-19 vaccine. This table comes from immunoSEQ multiplex PCR, and its TCRdb copy is limited to in-frame clones, with some not included. The sample yields about 180,000 clones, 90% to 95% seen once. The specimen comprised peripheral blood, sampled 28 days after the second dose of the MenACWY control vaccine. The receptors were gathered from an adult who received the MenACWY meningococcal vaccine as a control.

The DNA of the CDR3 is TGTGCCAGCAGTCAGGGGCGGGGGTACACAGATACGCAGTATTTT. Its protein product is CASSQGRGYTDTQYF. The chain employs TRBV27 and TRBJ2-3, with D possibly matching TRBD2 (7 bases). The CDR3 spans 15 residues. In germline, CDR1 is MNHEY, CDR2 SMNVEV (reference sequence). V lost 5 bases, J lost 2 bases, and 14 bases lay in between.

The rearrangement joins TRBV10-3 to TRBJ1-3; D gene uncertain. Germline lookup yields CDR1 ENHRY and CDR2 SYGVKD. Trimming left V 10 bases short and J 0 bases short, with 13 bases between. This CDR3 contains 14 residues. In nucleotides, the CDR3 is TGTGCCAGCGGGTCTCTTAACTCTGGAAACACCATATATTTT. It is translated as CASGSLNSGNTIYF.

This clone showed up just once. The chain recombines TRBV2 with TRBJ1-5, with a weak D call TRBD1 (6 bases). Germline CDR1 reads SNHLY; CDR2 reads FYNNEI. The CDR3 length is 15 residues. The V end lost 4 bases, the J end lost 1 base, and 11 bases lay between the germline ends. The CDR3 is CASSVGGTSNQPQHF. CDR3 DNA: TGTGCCAGCAGTGTAGGGGGTACAAGCAATCAGCCCCAGCATTTT.

The V and J genes are TRBV19 and TRBJ2-1, with 14 bases fitting TRBD2. The ends lost 5 bases at V and 5 bases at J; junction bases unmatched: 8. CDR1 and CDR2 from the germline V gene are LNHDA and SQIVND (reference sequence). The CDR3 has 17 amino acids. CDR3: CASSAGLAGVKNNEQFF. The CDR3 bases are TGTGCCAGTAGTGCGGGACTAGCGGGGGTGAAAAACAATGAGCAGTTCTTC. Complete variable domain (other parts from reference TRBV19 and TRBJ2-1): DGGITQSPKYLFRKEGQNVTLSCEQNLNHDAMYWYRQDPGQGLRLIYYSQIVNDFQKGDIAEGYSVSREKKESFPLTVTSAQKNPTAFYLCASSAGLAGVKNNEQFFGPGTRLTVL.

The rearrangement joins TRBV28 to TRBJ2-3; TRBD1 aligns across 7 bases. The CDR3 loop spans 15 amino acids. In germline, CDR1 is MDHEN, CDR2 SYDVKM. The J segment lost 0 bases and the V segment lost 5 bases, leaving 5 bases of the junction unmatched. Here the CDR3 DNA reads TGTGCCAGCAGTAGAAGAGGGGGCAGCACAGATACGCAGTATTTT. This translates into CASSRRGGSTDTQYF.

V and J are TRBV7-2 and TRBJ1-5; unclear D gene. Germline V gives CDR1 SGHTA, CDR2 FQGNSA. The V gene lost 1 base and the J gene lost 1 base, with 5 bases spanning the gap. This CDR3 contains 14 residues. CDR3 in DNA: TGTGCCAGCAGCTTAGGAGACAGCAATCAGCCCCAGCATTTT. Residues: CASSLGDSNQPQHF.

The V gene is TRBV7-8, the J gene TRBJ1-1, with D hard to call. The germline gives CDR1 SGHVS, CDR2 FQNEAQ. Trimming removed 1 base from V and 3 bases from J, with 9 bases in between. The CDR3 runs 14 residues. CDR3 DNA: TGTGCCAGCAGCTTAGTGGAGGGTTACACTGAAGCTTTCTTT. It codes for CASSLVEGYTEAFF.

The chain recombines TRBV3-1 (or the pseudogene TRBV3-2) with TRBJ1-1, with a weak D call TRBD1 (5 bases). In germline, CDR1 is LGHDT, CDR2 YNNKEL (reference sequence). Between the trimmed V and J ends, which lost 1 base and 10 bases, there was a span of 16 bases. This CDR3 spans 14 amino acids. The chain's CDR3 is CASSQGVPPGAAFF. The CDR3, as DNA: TGTGCCAGCAGCCAAGGAGTCCCCCCTGGGGCAGCTTTCTTT.

This chain uses TRBV7-2 with TRBJ1-3; D is unresolved. This CDR3 region has 11 residues. Germline CDR1 and CDR2: SGHTA and FQGNSA. With 5 bases removed from V and 3 bases from J, the gap between germline ends came to 2 bases. This chain's CDR3 is CASSNGNTIYF. The CDR3 DNA reads TGTGCCAGCAGCAATGGAAACACCATATATTTT.

J is TRBJ1-6 and V is TRBV28, with 9 bases lining up with TRBD1. CDR1 and CDR2 from the germline V gene are MDHEN and SYDVKM. V was pared by 3 bases and J by 7 bases, with 13 bases of the junction left unmatched. The CDR3 totals 18 residues. This CDR3 is CASSLTGTGIGRNSPLHF. CDR3 coding DNA: TGTGCCAGCAGTTTGACCGGGACAGGGATTGGCCGGAATTCACCCCTCCACTTT.

Concerning this clone itself: Other nucleotide sequences from this sample produce the same CDR3. CDR3 protein: CAWSTGGNYGYTF. The DNA of the CDR3 is TGTGCCTGGAGTACAGGGGGTAACTATGGCTACACCTTC. The chain has TRBV30 and TRBJ1-2; the match to TRBD1 covers 8 bases. V was pared by 2 bases and J by 1 base, with 0 bases of the junction left unmatched. CDR3 length equals 13 residues. Looked up from germline, CDR1 is GTSNPN and CDR2 is SVGIG (reference sequence). Variable domain in full (rest from reference TRBV30 and TRBJ1-2): SQTIHQWPATLVQPVGSPLSLECTVEGTSNPNLYWYRQAAGRGLQLLFYSVGIGQISSEVPQNLSASRPQDRQFILSSKKLLLSDSGFYLCAWSTGGNYGYTFGSGTRLTVV.

The chain joins TRBV6-1 to TRBJ1-2; TRBD1 matches at 10 bases. V was pared by 4 bases and J by 2 bases, with 7 bases of the junction left unmatched. CDR1 and CDR2 (germline): MNHNS, SASEGT. This CDR3 comprises 16 residues. The CDR3 region has the DNA TGTGCCAGCAGTGCCGGGACAGGGGCCTTCAACTATGGCTACACCTTC. It codes for CASSAGTGAFNYGYTF.

This chain joins TRBV3-1 (or the pseudogene TRBV3-2) and TRBJ1-5, with D perhaps TRBD1 (6 bases). Germline V lookup: CDR1 LGHDT, CDR2 YNNKEL (reference sequence). The length of the CDR3 is 19 residues. V was pared by 5 bases and J by 2 bases, with 25 bases between. DNA of the CDR3: TGTGCCAGCAGCAGGACGACGGAGGAGGGGGTTTTTGGCAATCAGCCCCAGCATTTT. Translation gives CASSRTTEEGVFGNQPQHF.

The chain couples TRBV7-2 to TRBJ1-6; maybe TRBD1 (5 bases). From germline, CDR1 is SGHTA and CDR2 FQGNSA. There are 15 residues in the CDR3. The V end lost 5 bases, the J end lost 9 bases, and 17 bases lay between the germline ends. CDR3 sequence: CASSPPPGEVSPLHF. The CDR3 region has the DNA TGTGCCAGCAGCCCACCTCCGGGGGAGGTTTCACCCCTCCACTTT.

V usage is TRBV2 and J usage is TRBJ2-7; 7 nucleotides match TRBD1. Looked up from germline, CDR1 is SNHLY and CDR2 is FYNNEI. After removal of 7 bases from V and 3 bases from J, the junction contained 15 bases not matched to a gene. The CDR3 totals 16 residues. The CDR3 sequence: CASNTDRVTSVYEQYF. CDR3 sequence (DNA): TGTGCCAGCAATACCGACAGGGTAACTTCTGTCTACGAGCAGTACTTC.

The CDR3 here is CASSDGRDNEQFF. The DNA for the CDR3 is TGTGCCAGCAGTGATGGGCGCGACAATGAGCAGTTCTTC. The chain couples TRBV2 to TRBJ2-1, with D unclear. CDR1 is SNHLY and CDR2 is FYNNEI in the germline V gene. Trimming cost V 3 bases and J 5 bases, with 8 bases left between them. The CDR3 totals 13 residues.

The chain employs TRBV2 and TRBJ1-2; a possible D gene is TRBD1 (5 bases). V was clipped by 6 bases and J by 4 bases, with 15 bases between them. This CDR3 spans 14 amino acids. CDR1 is SNHLY, CDR2 FYNNEI, per germline. DNA for the CDR3: TGTGCCAGCAGCCCCGGGGCCGCTAGCTATGGCTACACCTTC. Its protein is CASSPGAASYGYTF.

The CDR3 DNA reads as TGTGCCAGCAGCTTAGGCGCTTTCTTT. The encoded protein is CASSLGAFF. The rearrangement links TRBV7-9 to TRBJ1-1; D is unclear. V was trimmed by 1 base and J by 11 bases, leaving 2 bases between them. Germline CDR1 SEHNR, CDR2 FQNEAQ (reference sequence). The CDR3 contains 9 residues.

The chain couples TRBV7-8 to TRBJ2-1; possible D gene TRBD1, 6 bases. The CDR3 consists of 13 residues. The V end was cut by 5 bases, the J end by 9 bases, with 14 bases between. Germline loops: CDR1 SGHVS, CDR2 FQNEAQ. This CDR3 reads CASSALQGSEQFF. CDR3 DNA sequence: TGTGCCAGCAGCGCCTTACAGGGAAGTGAGCAGTTCTTC.

The rearrangement uses TRBV4-1 and TRBJ1-5; D is possibly TRBD1 (6 bases). The CDR3 is made up of 16 amino acids. V was pared by 0 bases and J by 5 bases, with 14 bases between. The germline gives CDR1 MGHRA, CDR2 YSYEKL. The CDR3 region is CASSQDSQGNYQPQHF. The DNA for the CDR3 is TGCGCCAGCAGCCAAGATTCACAGGGTAATTATCAGCCCCAGCATTTT.

This chain uses TRBV23-1 with TRBJ2-1, with 8 bases lining up with TRBD2. TRBV23-1 is an ORF; its function is uncertain. The J segment lost 4 bases and the V segment lost 4 bases, leaving 6 bases of the junction unmatched. The CDR3 contains 15 residues. This CDR3 is CASSRHSGAYNEQFF. The DNA of the CDR3 is TGCGCCAGCAGTCGCCATAGCGGGGCTTACAATGAGCAGTTCTTC.

The chain combines TRBV28 with TRBJ1-2, with a tentative D call TRBD1 (5 bases). Trimming cost V 6 bases and J 8 bases, with 13 bases left between them. The length of the CDR3 is 12 residues. CDR1 is MDHEN, CDR2 SYDVKM, per germline. CDR3 sequence reads: CASRMTVKGYTF. CDR3 bases: TGTGCCAGCAGAATGACAGTGAAGGGCTACACCTTC.

The chain has TRBV7-5 and TRBJ1-5. TRBV7-5 is assigned pseudogene status. This CDR3 spans 14 amino acids. CDR3 in DNA: TGTGCCAGAAGCTTTACCGTTGGCAATCAGCCCCAGCATTTT. Encoded protein: CARSFTVGNQPQHF.

This clone was observed at least ten times. This rearrangement joins TRBV19 to TRBJ1-5, with D perhaps TRBD1 (6 bases). The CDR3 runs 17 residues. V shed 10 bases and J shed 2 bases, with 24 bases lying between them. Germline V gene sequence: CDR1 LNHDA, CDR2 SQIVND (reference sequence). CDR3 region: CATQSSLGGRGNQPQHF. In DNA, the CDR3 is TGTGCCACCCAAAGCTCCCTGGGGGGCAGGGGCAATCAGCCCCAGCATTTT.

The chain carries TRBV7-8 and TRBJ1-5, with D possibly matching TRBD1 (6 bases). With 1 base removed from V and 7 bases from J, the gap between germline ends came to 11 bases. CDR1 SGHVS and CDR2 FQNEAQ come from the germline V gene. This CDR3 is 14 amino acids long. CDR3 in amino acids: CASSLEGDSQPQHF. The CDR3 nucleotides read TGTGCCAGCAGCTTAGAGGGGGATTCCCAGCCCCAGCATTTT.